A single sample gave rise to the 29 T cell receptor beta chains below, sequenced in a study of shared clonotypes between healthy human individuals. CD45RO-negative cells were positively selected for CCR7, leaving out terminally differentiated effector memory CD45RA+ cells. Repertoires were generated with immunoSEQ multiplex PCR, while TCRdb's copy carries only in-frame clones and drops some. The sample carries 2 million or so clones, about 95% recorded once. Sequencing was performed on naive CD8+ T cells sorted from blood. These receptors all stem from a man aged 18-30 years in good health.

On this clone: The same CDR3 is also encoded by other DNA sequences in this sample. The V call is TRBV7-9, the J call TRBJ1-2; D is undetermined. From germline, CDR1 is SEHNR and CDR2 FQNEAQ (reference sequence). V was clipped by 5 bases and J by 1 base, with 8 bases between them. This CDR3 has 13 residues. The CDR3 sequence: CASSPGFNYGYTF. CDR3 nucleotide sequence: TGTGCCAGCAGCCCTGGGTTTAACTATGGCTACACCTTC. The whole variable domain, filled in from reference TRBV7-9 and TRBJ1-2, reads DTGVSQNPRHKITKRGQNVTFRCDPISEHNRLYWYRQTLGQGPEFLTYFQNEAQLEKSRLLSDRFSAERPKGSFSTLEIQRTEQGDSAMYLCASSPGFNYGYTFGSGTRLTVV.

V usage is TRBV9 and J usage is TRBJ2-1; D possibly corresponds to TRBD1 (6 bases). This CDR3 contains 15 residues. Germline V gives CDR1 SGDLS, CDR2 YYNGEE. Trimming removed 0 bases from V and 5 bases from J, with 12 bases in between. CDR3 nucleotide sequence: TGTGCCAGCAGCGTAGGCAGGGGCGGAAACAATGAGCAGTTCTTC. It specifies CASSVGRGGNNEQFF.

The chain couples TRBV28 to TRBJ1-1; D call uncertain. The germline V gene encodes CDR1 MDHEN and CDR2 SYDVKM. This CDR3 has 13 amino acids. Trimming took off 6 bases at V and 1 base at J, with 9 bases between the two ends. CDR3 sequence: CASRPDGNTEAFF. As DNA, the CDR3 is TGTGCCAGCAGACCAGACGGGAACACTGAAGCTTTCTTT.

The rearrangement links TRBV6-5 to TRBJ2-7; D might be TRBD1 (5 bases). The V gene's germline CDR1 is MNHEY and CDR2 SVGAGI. The ends were cut back, 6 bases at V and 3 bases at J, with 18 bases in the middle. This CDR3 spans 15 amino acids. CDR3 in DNA: TGTGCCAGCAGGGAGAGGCAGGGTACGTACTACGAGCAGTACTTC. This gives the protein CASRERQGTYYEQYF.

The chain links TRBV2 to TRBJ2-7; 12 bases line up with TRBD1. From germline, CDR1 is SNHLY and CDR2 FYNNEI. Trimming took 6 bases from V and 7 from J; bases not matched to a gene: 13. CDR3 length equals 16 residues. The CDR3: CASSPSGTGGLREQYF. CDR3 in DNA: TGTGCCAGCAGCCCATCGGGGACAGGGGGCCTGAGGGAGCAGTACTTC.

In nucleotides, the CDR3 is TGTGCCAGTAGTATAATGAGTAGCGGGAGGACTATCTCCTACAATGAGCAGTTCTTC. It codes for CASSIMSSGRTISYNEQFF. This chain joins TRBV19 and TRBJ2-1; the match to TRBD2 covers 10 bases. Per the germline V gene, CDR1 is LNHDA and CDR2 is SQIVND (reference sequence). V shed 2 bases, J shed 0 bases, and the junction held 10 bases outside the gene matches. This CDR3 is built from 19 residues.

The chain couples TRBV9 to TRBJ2-7, with unresolved D. CDR3 length equals 14 residues. V dropped 0 bases and J dropped 3 bases, with 10 bases sitting between them. Germline loops: CDR1 SGDLS, CDR2 YYNGEE. The CDR3: CASSVESGYYEQYF. As DNA, the CDR3 is TGTGCCAGCAGCGTAGAATCCGGCTACTACGAGCAGTACTTC.

The chain joins TRBV11-2 to TRBJ2-3, with D hard to call. The CDR3 contains 13 residues. V was pared by 2 bases and J by 2 bases, with 5 bases between. From germline, CDR1 is SGHAT and CDR2 FQNNGV. Written as DNA, the CDR3 is TGTGCCAGCAGCTTAATGGACACAGATACGCAGTATTTT. Protein product: CASSLMDTDTQYF.

A word on this clone: The same CDR3 can be traced to other DNA sequences in this sample. The chain joins TRBV4-2 to TRBJ2-7, with D unresolved. Germline V gene data show CDR1 as LGHNA and CDR2 as YNFKEQ. Trimming removed 4 bases at V and 3 bases at J, with 10 bases between. This CDR3 is built from 13 residues. The CDR3 region has the DNA TGTGCCAGCAGCCCGCGTGGTGGCTACGAGCAGTACTTC. Translated: CASSPRGGYEQYF.

This sequence joins TRBV6-5 and TRBJ1-1, with D uncertain. This CDR3 has 14 residues. From germline, CDR1 is MNHEY and CDR2 SVGAGI. With 2 bases removed from V and 4 bases from J, the gap between germline ends came to 11 bases. The CDR3, as DNA: TGTGCCAGCAGTTACAGGGAGGGTAGCACTGAAGCTTTCTTT. This codes for CASSYREGSTEAFF.

This rearrangement joins TRBV9 to TRBJ1-4, with D possibly TRBD1 on 5 matching bases. The germline CDR1 and CDR2 sequences are SGDLS and YYNGEE. This CDR3 comprises 15 residues. The V end was cut by 4 bases, the J end by 8 bases, with 18 bases between. Here the CDR3 DNA reads TGTGCCAGCAGCACCGGGGGGGACGTGAGGGAAAAACTGTTTTTT. This encodes CASSTGGDVREKLFF. The whole variable domain, remainder taken from reference TRBV9 and TRBJ1-4, is DSGVTQTPKHLITATGQRVTLRCSPRSGDLSVYWYQQSLDQGLQFLIQYYNGEERAKGNILERFSAQQFPDLHSELNLSSLELGDSALYFCASSTGGDVREKLFFGSGTQLSVL.

The chain carries TRBV30 and TRBJ2-5, with TRBD2 identical over 8 bases. The germline V gene has CDR1 GTSNPN and CDR2 SVGIG (reference sequence). The CDR3 extends over 15 amino acids. V lost 0 bases to trimming and J lost 4 bases; unmatched junction nucleotides: 7. The CDR3 protein is CAWSVYSGRGETQYF. The CDR3 nucleotides are TGTGCCTGGAGTGTATACAGCGGGAGAGGAGAGACCCAGTACTTC.

The CDR3 sequence: CASSTPTMVLLGEQFF. DNA for the CDR3: TGTGCCAGCAGTACACCGACTATGGTTTTATTAGGTGAGCAGTTCTTC. The chain combines TRBV7-2 with TRBJ2-1, with a weak D call TRBD2 (5 bases). CDR1 SGHTA and CDR2 FQGNSA come from the germline V gene. The V end was cut by 6 bases, the J end by 9 bases, with 24 bases between. CDR3 length: 16 residues.

A remark on this clone: At one end, the junction sequence differs from germline, possibly due to a read error. The V gene is TRBV9, the J gene TRBJ2-7; possibly TRBD1 or TRBD2 for D (7 bases each). The CDR3 is 16 amino acids. The germline CDR1 and CDR2 sequences are SGDLS and YYNGEE. The CDR3 here is CASSLYRDSGKNEQCF. The CDR3 DNA reads TGTGCCAGCAGCTTATACCGGGACAGCGGGAAAAACGAGCAGTGCTTC.

The rearrangement links TRBV5-1 to TRBJ1-4; D is possibly TRBD1 (5 bases). V was clipped by 0 bases and J by 7 bases, with 13 bases between them. The germline gives CDR1 SGHRS, CDR2 YFSETQ. The CDR3 is 15 amino acids. In nucleotides, the CDR3 is TGCGCCAGCAGCTTGGAGGGGAATTTTGGTGAAAAACTGTTTTTT. Translation gives CASSLEGNFGEKLFF. The full variable domain, its missing parts supplied by reference TRBV5-1 and TRBJ1-4, is KAGVTQTPRYLIKTRGQQVTLSCSPISGHRSVSWYQQTPGQGLQFLFEYFSETQRNKGNFPGRFSGRQFSNSRSEMNVSTLELGDSALYLCASSLEGNFGEKLFFGSGTQLSVL.

V and J are TRBV5-5 and TRBJ2-7; unclear D gene. V was trimmed by 0 bases and J by 2 bases, leaving 6 bases between them. The germline V gene has CDR1 SGHKS and CDR2 YYEKEE (reference sequence). This CDR3 contains 13 residues. Written as DNA, the CDR3 is TGTGCCAGCAGCTTGGGGGCAGCCTACGAGCAGTACTTC. Its translation is CASSLGAAYEQYF.

CDR3: CASSLERGTESLGYTF. The CDR3 DNA follows: TGTGCCAGCAGCTTGGAACGGGGGACAGAGTCCTTAGGCTACACCTTC. The rearrangement links TRBV5-8 to TRBJ1-2; 7 positions agree with TRBD1. The CDR3 length is 16 residues. Germline V gene sequence: CDR1 SGHTS, CDR2 YDEGEE. V lost 0 bases, J lost 8 bases, and 13 bases stayed unmatched.

The genes are TRBV2 and TRBJ1-5, with D unresolved. Germline V gene lookup returns CDR1 SNHLY and CDR2 FYNNEI. The CDR3 runs 15 residues. V was shortened by 3 bases and J by 3 bases, with 12 bases between the two germline ends. The CDR3, as DNA: TGTGCCAGCAGTGATTTTATCAGTAACAATCAGCCCCAGCATTTT. This sequence encodes CASSDFISNNQPQHF. The whole variable domain, filled in from reference TRBV2 and TRBJ1-5, reads EPEVTQTPSHQVTQMGQEVILRCVPISNHLYFYWYRQILGQKVEFLVSFYNNEISEKSEIFDDQFSVERPDGSNFTLKIRSTKLEDSAMYFCASSDFISNNQPQHFGDGTRLSIL.

The rearrangement links TRBV9 to TRBJ2-3; perhaps D is TRBD1 or TRBD2 (5 bases each). V lost 0 bases and J lost 4, with 12 bases in between. CDR1 and CDR2 (germline): SGDLS, YYNGEE. The CDR3 is 15 residues long. The CDR3 here is CASSVASRGADTQYF. As DNA, the CDR3 is TGTGCCAGCAGCGTAGCATCAAGAGGGGCAGATACGCAGTATTTT.

The CDR3 nucleotides read TGTGCCAGCAGCGTATGGGACGCTCCCTCCTACGAGCAGTACTTC. Amino acids: CASSVWDAPSYEQYF. The rearrangement uses TRBV9 and TRBJ2-7; perhaps D is TRBD1 or TRBD2 (5 bases each). Germline V gene sequence: CDR1 SGDLS, CDR2 YYNGEE. This CDR3 comprises 15 residues. Trimming stripped 1 base from V and 0 bases from J, with 11 bases between.

The rearrangement uses TRBV4-1 and TRBJ1-1, with D maybe TRBD1 (6 bases). Germline CDR1 and CDR2: MGHRA and YSYEKL. V lost 0 bases and J 11 bases, leaving 16 bases between the germline ends. This CDR3 has 14 residues. In DNA, the CDR3 is TGCGCCAGCAGCCAAGAAGCCCCGGCAGGGGAGGCTTTCTTT. This gives the protein CASSQEAPAGEAFF.

Only one count was recorded for this clone. The chain employs TRBV12-5 and TRBJ2-5; D might be TRBD1 or TRBD2, each matching 6 bases. The V end lost 3 bases, the J end lost 4 bases, and 12 bases lay between the germline ends. The CDR3 contains 14 residues. Germline V lookup: CDR1 LGHNT, CDR2 FRNRAP. The CDR3 region is CASGLGGIGETQYF. Here the CDR3 DNA reads TGTGCTAGTGGTTTAGGGGGGATTGGAGAGACCCAGTACTTC. The full variable domain, its missing parts supplied by reference TRBV12-5 and TRBJ2-5, is DARVTQTPRHKVTEMGQEVTMRCQPILGHNTVFWYRQTMMQGLELLAYFRNRAPLDDSGMPKDRFSAEMPDATLATLKIQPSEPRDSAVYFCASGLGGIGETQYFGPGTRLLVL.

This chain connects TRBV4-1 to TRBJ1-4, with a weak D call TRBD1 (5 bases). CDR1 is MGHRA, CDR2 YSYEKL, per germline. CDR3 size: 17 residues. V lost 1 base to trimming and J lost 7 bases, with 19 bases between them. The CDR3 DNA reads as TGCGCCAGCAGCCAAGTGCCCAGAAAGGGGAGGTTTGAAAAACTGTTTTTT. Amino acids: CASSQVPRKGRFEKLFF.

The chain is built from TRBV4-1 and TRBJ2-7; D gene unclear. Trimming left V 5 bases short and J 3 bases short, with 26 bases between. Germline CDR1 MGHRA, CDR2 YSYEKL. The length of the CDR3 is 18 residues. CDR3 amino acids: CASSAFLRGRITFYEQYF. Here the CDR3 DNA reads TGCGCCAGCAGCGCCTTTTTAAGAGGCCGCATTACTTTCTACGAGCAGTACTTC.

V is TRBV15 and J is TRBJ2-5; 7 bases line up with TRBD2. V trimming: 6 bases; J trimming: 5 bases; junction bases outside the gene matches: 9. CDR1 and CDR2 (germline): LNHNV, YYDKDF (reference sequence). The CDR3 extends over 14 amino acids. In DNA form, the CDR3 reads TGTGCCACCAGTGGGGGAGGGATCGGGGAGACCCAGTACTTC. As protein: CATSGGGIGETQYF.

This clone has more than one count but fewer than ten. The chain carries TRBV5-4 and TRBJ2-7; D gene ambiguous. This CDR3 has 13 amino acids. In germline, CDR1 is SGHNT, CDR2 YYREEE (reference sequence). V shed 0 bases and J shed 2 bases, with 6 bases lying between them. CDR3 protein: CASSLDNAYEQYF. CDR3 DNA: TGTGCCAGCAGCTTGGATAATGCCTACGAGCAGTACTTC.

V is TRBV28 and J is TRBJ1-4, with 9 nucleotides matching TRBD1. The germline V gene encodes CDR1 MDHEN and CDR2 SYDVKM. V was pared by 4 bases and J by 6 bases, with 12 bases of the junction left unmatched. CDR3 length: 17 amino acids. The CDR3 nucleotides read TGTGCCAGCAGTTCGTCCCGGGACAGGGCCCGAGATGAAAAACTGTTTTTT. Protein sequence: CASSSSRDRARDEKLFF.

The V gene is TRBV4-3, the J gene TRBJ2-3; 14 positions agree with TRBD2. V was pared by 4 bases and J by 5 bases, with 8 bases of the junction left unmatched. Germline CDR1 reads LGHNA; CDR2 reads YSLEER. CDR3 length: 17 amino acids. CDR3 region: CASSLEGLAGAVDTQYF. CDR3 coding DNA: TGCGCCAGCAGCCTCGAGGGACTAGCGGGAGCGGTAGATACGCAGTATTTT.

V gene TRBV6-1 combines with J gene TRBJ2-2, with a tentative D call TRBD1 (5 bases). V lost 3 bases to trimming and J lost 1 base, with 12 bases between them. CDR3 size: 16 residues. Germline V gene lookup returns CDR1 MNHNS and CDR2 SASEGT. This CDR3 is CASSDAITGNTGELFF. In nucleotides, the CDR3 is TGTGCCAGCAGTGACGCCATTACAGGGAACACCGGGGAGCTGTTTTTT.